This TCR beta chain was captured by sequencing in a study of T cells in Graves' hyperthyroidism and ophthalmopathy. This clonotype showed up many times. Antigen specificity is unknown. Whole-study results and caveats: Ophthalmopathy and stable hyperthyroidism were told apart by a 13 V-J model. Most thyroid-expanded clonotypes above 0.001 were also found in blood. Progression to ophthalmopathy was predicted a median of roughly 6.6 months early.

Amplification of TCR beta CDR3 regions used RNA as the template. Primed by the HTBI set, a first-round RT-PCR was run on the TCR CDR3. TCRdb processed the multiplex PCR reads anew with MiXCR; each CDR3 protein has one entry. The sample yields 300,000 to 450,000 distinct CDR3 sequences, around a sixth seen once. The sample comprised blood. This TCR derives from a woman between 18 and 30 years old with Graves' hyperthyroidism that later progressed to Graves' ophthalmopathy.

Written as DNA, the CDR3 is TGTGCCAGCAGTTTAATAGGAGTAGCGCAGTATTTT. It is translated as CASSLIGVAQYF. The V call is TRBV28, the J call TRBJ2-3; D is uncertain. Germline CDR1 is MDHEN and CDR2 is SYDVKM. The V end was cut by 2 bases, the J end by 10 bases, with 10 bases between. There are 12 residues in the CDR3.